This T cell receptor beta chain was obtained from a study of cytomegalovirus exposure and HLA in healthy donors. For this clone: The antigen remains undetermined.

Germline lookup yields CDR1 SNHLY and CDR2 FYNNEI. The CDR3 is 16 residues long. V dropped 5 bases and J dropped 0 bases, with 14 bases sitting between them. Generated by immunoSEQ multiplex PCR, the TCRdb table keeps only in-frame clones and is missing some. The repertoire includes some 100,000 clones, approximately 90% of them detected once, and nearly 4.5% sits in the top ten. Findings of the study overall: In vitro confirmation showed three CMV-associated chains to be CMV antigen specific. The study designated about 160 TCR beta chains cytomegalovirus-associated. A subsequent analysis found that TCR clusters from the first cohort also tended to co-occur in the approximately 120 validation repertoires, with 90% to 95% of cluster scores above 0.

This clonotype originated in a man between 18 and 35 years old in good health and CMV-seropositive. The V call is TRBV2, the J call TRBJ2-1, with D perhaps matching TRBD1 (5 bases). The sequenced sample consisted of PBMCs. CDR3 sequence (DNA): TGTGCCAGCAGTCCTCAGGGCGTCAGCTCCTACAATGAGCAGTTCTTC. Its translation: CASSPQGVSSYNEQFF.